This T cell receptor (beta chain) originates from a study of blood T cell repertoires in COVID-19. Study summary: Researchers got acute and convalescent COVID-19 samples from the United States, Italy and Spain. PBMCs, B-cell-depleted T cells, or T cells were the source of the cDNA or gDNA that made up the material.

Trimming removed 4 bases from V and 0 bases from J; junction bases left unmatched: 10. Per the germline V gene, CDR1 is MNHEY and CDR2 is SMNVEV (reference sequence). CDR3 length: 19 residues. This table comes from immunoSEQ multiplex PCR, and its TCRdb copy is limited to in-frame clones, with some not included. The sample contains around 130,000 clones, roughly four fifths of which appear only once. Clinical history as reported by participants underpinned cohort assignment. Two consecutive negative NP/OP PCR tests, clearance, or resolved symptoms defined Cohort 3 recovery. The genes are TRBV27 and TRBJ2-4; 12 positions match TRBD1. Material: PBMCs or T cells enriched from blood (not recorded which). This TCR was sampled from a man in his thirties or forties who had recovered from COVID-19. CDR3 sequence (DNA): TGTGCCAGCAGTTCAGGGACAGGGGGCCCTTATCTAGCCAAAAACATTCAGTACTTC. Translating gives CASSSGTGGPYLAKNIQYF.